This T cell receptor beta chain originates from a study of T cell responses to AZD1222 COVID-19 vaccine (dated by TCRdb to about 2021). Study-wide context: A total of under 250 trial participants underwent TCR sequencing, of whom roughly 210 had received two doses of AZD1222 and some 25 had received two doses of the MenACWY control vaccine. Trial participants were enrolled by age into subgroups of 18-55, 56-69 and 70-plus years, and approximately 150, 30 and 60 TCR-sequenced participants, respectively, were included in these subgroups.

Overall study results and their limits: Reportedly, close to half of the unique spike-specific TCRs recognized epitopes lying outside the regions that are mutated in the B.1.351 and B.1.1.7 variants. Participants were mostly white British and included more females than males, and it was suggested by the authors that clonal diversity may have been underestimated. Because no day 14 peak-response samples were available, the repertoires could be characterized only after the peak T cell response. Conclusions about previously exposed vaccinees were limited because only 6 or 7 AZD1222 recipients were SARS-CoV-2 seropositive at baseline. CD4 TCRs associated with the vaccine covered the entire spike protein, and the dominant responses were in regions 160-218 and 743-854. After two AZD1222 doses, spike-specific TCR breadth and depth were significantly higher than at day 0 and than in MenACWY recipients. The 56-69-year group was small, and its depth increase did not reach significance, likely because of low power.

The sample's time point, from its label and the paper: about 28 days (+/-7) after the second vaccine dose. AZD1222 recipients whose second dose came at about 4 weeks and those whose second dose came at about 12 weeks were combined into one group, since spike-specific TCR depth and breadth did not differ between the two schedules. The vaccinee samples were drawn from two UK trials, COV001 and COV002, one of which was a single-blind randomized controlled phase 2/3 trial testing AZD1222 (ChAdOx1 nCoV-19) in healthy adults. For TCRbeta chain sequencing, PBMC samples from trial participants were taken at day 0 and at day 28 after the second dose. Of note for this clone: The antigen it recognizes is unknown. Per-nucleotide qualities are absent, and no much larger clonotype sits a single base away.

Germline trimming: 5 bases from V, 4 bases from J; junction bases outside gene matches: 6. The germline V gene encodes CDR1 SGHAT and CDR2 FQNNGV. Its CDR3 holds 14 amino acids, cysteine through phenylalanine. CDR3 DNA is the only sequence kept; it has 42 bases, read in frame from the first base. The CDR3 regions of human TCRbeta chains were analyzed by immunosequencing. The original pipeline was this. TCRs in the repertoires were compared against a reference library of SARS-CoV-2-specific TCRs that had been generated with the MIRA antigen-specificity platform. Breadth was defined as the fraction of unique TCRs that were SARS-CoV-2-associated, and depth was defined as the fraction of total T cells that were SARS-CoV-2-associated. Each spike-specific TCR was assigned to its reactive spike region and to a CD4 or CD8 class using the MIRA data. Log10-transformed breadth and depth values were compared by one-way ANOVA with Sidak's multiple comparisons tests. In its TCRdb copy, this immuneACCESS table keeps in-frame sequences only and misses some clones. Where compared with another copy, unresolved V genes explain less than half of these, and the others have no known cause. The V and J calls and the clone size are those of that table, but D and trimming were determined from the DNA. The sample includes 28,000 or so clones, with approximately 88% observed a single time. Roughly 2.5% of the sample belongs to the ten largest clones.

The sequencing used peripheral blood, collected 28 days after the second AZD1222 dose. This receptor was obtained from an adult who received the AZD1222 COVID-19 vaccine. The chain couples TRBV11-2 to TRBJ2-7, with 9 middle bases fitting TRBD1. The nucleotides read TGTGCCAGCAGCCAAACAGGGGGCAGGTACGAGCAGTACTTC. Protein translation: CASSQTGGRYEQYF.